The rows below give T cell receptor beta chains drawn from one sample of a study of graft-versus-host responses after intestinal transplantation. Profiling relied on immunoSEQ multiplex PCR, and the TCRdb table lists in-frame clones only, not all of them. The data hold 90,000 to 130,000 clones, with 85% to 95% observed a single time. No antigen has been assigned to these receptors. Sequenced here: unstimulated CD8+ T cells sorted from spleen or lymph node cells, sampled before transplant. The receptors stem from a human donor who was the organ donor for an intestinal transplant. Each CDR3 is given with its conserved first and last residue. Fields, in order: J gene, V gene, clone size, CDR3 protein. Expanded clones are given a class, and other clones once, few, many or no size at all.

J: TRBJ2-3; V: TRBV5-4; size: once; CDR3: CASSLSWGTDTQYF
J: TRBJ2-4; V: TRBV10-1; size: NA; CDR3: CAISSLAGALAKNIQYF
J: TRBJ1-1; V: TRBV9; size: NA; CDR3: CASSVVSGVMNTEAFF
J: TRBJ1-5; V: TRBV7-9; size: once; CDR3: CASSLGTYNQPQHF
J: TRBJ2-2; V: TRBV21-1; size: NA; CDR3: CASSKRRTSPGELFF
J: TRBJ2-1; V: TRBV27; size: once; CDR3: CASRDRAGYNEQFF
J: TRBJ2-7; V: TRBV5-1; size: NA; CDR3: CASSPGWDTEGHEQYF
J: TRBJ2-1; V: TRBV4-3; size: NA; CDR3: CASSQDPGLNYNEQFF
J: TRBJ1-2; V: TRBV6-1; size: NA; CDR3: CASSEAWRGLGYTF
J: TRBJ2-7; V: TRBV6-5; size: NA; CDR3: CASRLAGDYYEQYF
J: TRBJ2-2; V: TRBV19; size: NA; CDR3: CASNKWENTGELFF
J: TRBJ1-1; V: TRBV30; size: NA; CDR3: CAWRYGAGVEAFF
J: TRBJ1-6; V: TRBV14; size: NA; CDR3: CASSHLAGGNSPLHF
J: TRBJ2-5; V: TRBV29-1; size: NA; CDR3: CSVELRTGVRETQYF
J: TRBJ1-1; V: TRBV29-1; size: NA; CDR3: CSVEQGVIGAFF
J: TRBJ2-3; V: TRBV2; size: NA; CDR3: CASNRLAGADTQYF
J: TRBJ1-6; V: TRBV7-8; size: NA; CDR3: CASSPWTGGNSPLHF
J: TRBJ1-2; V: TRBV6-1; size: once; CDR3: CASSASYGYTF
J: TRBJ1-1; V: TRBV5-4; size: NA; CDR3: CASSSGTGIEAFF
J: TRBJ2-3; V: TRBV5-4; size: NA; CDR3: CASSLDRRTPTDTQYF
J: TRBJ2-1; V: TRBV7-9; size: NA; CDR3: CASSPRSYNEQFF
J: TRBJ2-6; V: TRBV5-1; size: NA; CDR3: CASSPVGAGANVLTF
J: TRBJ2-7; V: TRBV4-1; size: NA; CDR3: CASSPHLGDRVGEQYF
J: TRBJ2-2; V: TRBV6-6; size: NA; CDR3: CASSYSRNTGELFF
J: TRBJ2-2; V: TRBV6-6; size: NA; CDR3: CGIQQAGGTGELFF
J: TRBJ1-2; V: TRBV11-2; size: NA; CDR3: CASSPEGLAGYGYTF
J: TRBJ2-5; V: TRBV27; size: NA; CDR3: CASSLWGQQETQYF
J: TRBJ2-3; V: TRBV11-3; size: NA; CDR3: CASSHRASGSTDTQYF
J: TRBJ1-1; V: TRBV4-3; size: NA; CDR3: CASSSRLDPRSAFF
J: TRBJ2-7; V: TRBV6-1; size: NA; CDR3: CASNRVGYEQYF
J: TRBJ2-1; V: TRBV25-1; size: NA; CDR3: CASSEGTGWGAYNEQFF
J: TRBJ2-7; V: TRBV9; size: NA; CDR3: CASSAGTGLYEQYF
J: TRBJ2-2; V: TRBV7-9; size: NA; CDR3: CASSANTGELFF
J: TRBJ1-2; V: TRBV29-1; size: NA; CDR3: CSVEAGGGRSYGYTF
J: TRBJ1-5; V: TRBV6-1; size: NA; CDR3: CASRDRPYSNQPQHF
J: TRBJ1-5; V: TRBV6-1; size: NA; CDR3: CASSERQGSNQPQHF
J: TRBJ2-7; V: TRBV4-1; size: NA; CDR3: CASSQTGDSGLYEQYF
J: TRBJ2-3; V: TRBV9; size: NA; CDR3: CASSAPRAGLTDTQYF
J: TRBJ2-3; V: TRBV9; size: NA; CDR3: CASSVSLASDTQYF
J: TRBJ2-1; V: TRBV27; size: once; CDR3: CASSLFGGRGNEQFF
J: TRBJ2-5; V: TRBV4-3; size: NA; CDR3: CASGPEVSARFETQYF
J: TRBJ2-3; V: TRBV6-1; size: NA; CDR3: CASSELAGGGSDTQYF
J: TRBJ2-7; V: TRBV4-1; size: NA; CDR3: CASSQGDRYEQYF
J: TRBJ2-3; V: TRBV12-5; size: NA; CDR3: CASSGWAGDTQYF
J: TRBJ1-5; V: TRBV4-3; size: NA; CDR3: CASSLTGYSNQPQHF
J: TRBJ1-5; V: TRBV7-9; size: NA; CDR3: CASSHNSNQPQHF
J: TRBJ1-2; V: TRBV28; size: NA; CDR3: CASTPMGRGGYTF
J: TRBJ1-1; V: TRBV6-5; size: NA; CDR3: CATGTGSYTEAFF
J: TRBJ2-3; V: TRBV6-5; size: NA; CDR3: CASSWTSGSTDTQYF
J: TRBJ2-5; V: TRBV28; size: NA; CDR3: CASSGSYQETQYF
J: TRBJ2-2; V: TRBV7-9; size: NA; CDR3: CASSLGGANTGELFF
J: TRBJ2-2; V: TRBV19; size: NA; CDR3: CASSPFRALDTGELFF
J: TRBJ2-7; V: TRBV19; size: NA; CDR3: CASSASQGSGYEQYF
J: TRBJ2-5; V: TRBV28; size: NA; CDR3: CASSPRLEETQYF
J: TRBJ2-1; V: TRBV9; size: NA; CDR3: CASSPGTSGSNNEQFF
J: TRBJ2-6; V: TRBV28; size: NA; CDR3: CASSFSGANVLTF
J: TRBJ1-1; V: TRBV14; size: NA; CDR3: CASSPYRVRNTEAFF
J: TRBJ1-2; V: TRBV28; size: NA; CDR3: CASSPPPFHGYTF
J: TRBJ2-5; V: TRBV4-1; size: NA; CDR3: CASSQEWRESETQYF
J: TRBJ2-7; V: TRBV5-4; size: few; CDR3: CASSSSGGPEQYF